Below are 10 T cell receptor beta chains sequenced from a single sample in a study of Graves' ophthalmopathy and Graves' hyperthyroidism. The sequenced template was RNA, covering the TCR beta CDR3 region. HTBI primers primed a first-round RT-PCR, and a second-round multiplex PCR followed. TCRdb independently ran MiXCR on the multiplex PCR reads; one entry per CDR3 protein. In the table there are 450,000 or so distinct CDR3 sequences, approximately 15% of which are singletons. Specimen: blood. The source is a woman under 40 with Graves' ophthalmopathy.

This clonotype was counted at least ten times. The rearrangement joins TRBV12-3 or TRBV12-4 to TRBJ2-6; weak D call: TRBD2 (5 bases). The CDR3 loop spans 16 amino acids. V was clipped by 5 bases and J by 1 base, with 12 bases between them. This CDR3 is CASSHPGMSGANVLTF. The CDR3, as DNA: TGTGCCAGCAGTCATCCGGGAATGTCTGGGGCCAACGTCCTGACTTTC.

This clonotype came up a few times. The chain combines TRBV4-1 with TRBJ2-7, with 7 bases aligning to TRBD1. This CDR3 has 13 amino acids. CDR1 and CDR2 (germline): MGHRA, YSYEKL. The V gene end was trimmed by 4 bases and the J gene end by 5 bases; junction bases not matched to a gene: 5. The CDR3 region is CASSPKGANEQYF. DNA for the CDR3: TGCGCCAGCAGCCCTAAGGGGGCTAACGAGCAGTACTTC.

This clonotype was counted ten times or more. The J gene is TRBJ1-2, the V gene TRBV7-9; TRBD1 matches 10 bases. Germline lookup yields CDR1 SEHNR and CDR2 FQNEAQ (reference sequence). V lost 5 bases, J lost 4 bases, and 7 bases stayed unmatched. This CDR3 is 15 amino acids long. The CDR3 region is CASSDRDRGSYGYTF. The CDR3 DNA reads as TGTGCCAGCAGCGACCGGGACAGGGGCTCCTATGGCTACACCTTC.

This sequence joins TRBV2 and TRBJ1-5, with D maybe TRBD1 (5 bases). The CDR3 sequence is 14 residues long. Germline CDR1 reads SNHLY; CDR2 reads FYNNEI. Trimming took off 1 base at V and 3 bases at J, with 7 bases between the two ends. The CDR3 sequence is CASSEGGANQPQHF. Here the CDR3 DNA reads TGTGCCAGCAGTGAAGGAGGGGCCAATCAGCCCCAGCATTTT.

This clonotype was counted at least ten times. The chain recombines TRBV12-3 or TRBV12-4 with TRBJ2-5; D is ambiguous. V was pared by 10 bases and J by 1 base, with 13 bases between. The CDR3 covers 13 residues. The DNA for the CDR3 is TGTGCCACCTCAATAAGCTCCCAAGAGACCCAGTACTTC. It encodes CATSISSQETQYF.

This clonotype was seen repeatedly, ten times or more. V gene TRBV12-3 or TRBV12-4 combines with J gene TRBJ1-3, with TRBD1 as a possible D gene (6 bases). V lost 5 bases, J lost 2 bases, and 13 bases lay in between. The CDR3 runs to 15 residues. The CDR3 loop reads CASSATGRAGNTIYF. As DNA, the CDR3 is TGTGCCAGCAGTGCTACAGGGAGGGCTGGAAACACCATATATTTT.

The rearrangement joins TRBV25-1 to TRBJ1-5; tentative D call: TRBD1 (6 bases). Germline V CDR1 and CDR2: MGHDK, SYGVNS. Trimming stripped 4 bases from V and 3 bases from J, with 16 bases between. The CDR3 consists of 16 residues. The CDR3 nucleotides read TGTGCCAGCAGTGGAAATCAACAGGGCAACAATCAGCCCCAGCATTTT. Translated: CASSGNQQGNNQPQHF. Looking up the rest from reference TRBV25-1 and TRBJ1-5 gives the full variable domain: EADIYQTPRYLVIGTGKKITLECSQTMGHDKMYWYQQDPGMELHLIHYSYGVNSTEKGDLSSESTVSRIRTEHFPLTLESARPSHTSQYLCASSGNQQGNNQPQHFGDGTRLSIL.

This clonotype appeared many times. The chain combines TRBV20-1 with TRBJ1-5; no reliable D call. The CDR3 runs to 13 residues. The V and J ends lost 3 bases and 0 bases respectively, with 6 bases between them. The V gene's germline CDR1 is DFQATT and CDR2 SNEGSKA (reference sequence). CDR3 region: CSASEDSNQPQHF. For the CDR3, the DNA is TGCAGTGCTAGCGAGGATAGCAATCAGCCCCAGCATTTT.

This clonotype has at least ten counts. This rearrangement joins TRBV6-5 to TRBJ1-6; TRBD1 aligns across 7 bases. This CDR3 comprises 15 residues. Germline-derived CDR1 and CDR2 are MNHEY and SVGAGI. Unmatched junction bases numbered 9, after V lost 7 bases and J lost 6 bases. The CDR3 DNA reads as TGTGCCAGCAAGTTCGAGACAGGGCCTAATTCACCCCTCCACTTT. This codes for CASKFETGPNSPLHF.

The table lists this clonotype with many counts. The chain combines TRBV2 with TRBJ1-1, with D uncertain. CDR3 length: 16 amino acids. The V end was cut by 6 bases, the J end by 0 bases, with 17 bases between. Germline V gene data show CDR1 as SNHLY and CDR2 as FYNNEI. The CDR3 nucleotides read TGTGCCAGCAGCTTACGACCGGGCAGCATGAACACTGAAGCTTTCTTT. Its protein is CASSLRPGSMNTEAFF. Variable domain in full (rest from reference TRBV2 and TRBJ1-1): EPEVTQTPSHQVTQMGQEVILRCVPISNHLYFYWYRQILGQKVEFLVSFYNNEISEKSEIFDDQFSVERPDGSNFTLKIRSTKLEDSAMYFCASSLRPGSMNTEAFFGQGTRLTVV.